This passage covers 3 T cell receptor beta chains from one sample sequenced in a study of blood T cell repertoires in COVID-19. Some clones are missing from TCRdb's copy, which holds only in-frame ones; the method was immunoSEQ multiplex PCR. The sample consists of about 400,000 clones, roughly 89% of them appearing once. Sequencing used peripheral blood. The receptors were gathered from a woman aged 30 to 39 with acute or convalescent COVID-19.

This chain joins TRBV24-1 and TRBJ2-2, with D perhaps matching TRBD2 (6 bases). V lost 7 bases to trimming and J lost 4 bases, with 9 bases between them. Germline V gene sequence: CDR1 KGHDR, CDR2 SFDVKD. The CDR3 is 13 amino acids. CDR3 coding DNA: TGTGCCACCAGCGGGAGTGCCACCGGGGAGCTGTTTTTT. Its protein product is CATSGSATGELFF.

The V gene is TRBV5-1, the J gene TRBJ1-6; D perhaps matches TRBD1 (5 bases). The CDR3 has 14 residues. Germline V CDR1 and CDR2: SGHRS, YFSETQ. Deletions cut 10 bases from V and 7 bases from J, with 18 bases between. Here the CDR3 DNA reads TGCGCCTCCTCCACGCAGGGTGTAAATTCACCCCTCCACTTT. It codes for CASSTQGVNSPLHF. Full variable domain (missing parts from reference TRBV5-1 and TRBJ1-6): KAGVTQTPRYLIKTRGQQVTLSCSPISGHRSVSWYQQTPGQGLQFLFEYFSETQRNKGNFPGRFSGRQFSNSRSEMNVSTLELGDSALYLCASSTQGVNSPLHFGNGTRLTVT.

The chain uses TRBV5-1 and TRBJ2-5; 8 nucleotides align to TRBD1. Germline V CDR1 and CDR2: SGHRS, YFSETQ. The CDR3 is made up of 14 amino acids. Losses at the gene ends were 3 bases for V and 5 bases for J; bases not matched to a gene: 6. CDR3 nucleotide sequence: TGCGCCAGCAGCTCTCCGGACAGGGAGGAGACCCAGTACTTC. It encodes CASSSPDREETQYF.